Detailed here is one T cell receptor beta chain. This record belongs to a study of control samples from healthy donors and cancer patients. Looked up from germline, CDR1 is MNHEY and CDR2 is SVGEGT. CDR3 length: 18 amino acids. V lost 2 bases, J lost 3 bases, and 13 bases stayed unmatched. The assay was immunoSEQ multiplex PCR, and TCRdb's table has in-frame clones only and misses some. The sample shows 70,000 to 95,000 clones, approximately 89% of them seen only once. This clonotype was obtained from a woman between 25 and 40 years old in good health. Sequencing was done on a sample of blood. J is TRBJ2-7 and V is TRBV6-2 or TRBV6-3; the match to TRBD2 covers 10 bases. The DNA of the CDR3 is TGTGCCAGCAGTTACCCCACTAGCGGGGTGCCGACCCACTACGAGCAGTACTTC. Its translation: CASSYPTSGVPTHYEQYF.